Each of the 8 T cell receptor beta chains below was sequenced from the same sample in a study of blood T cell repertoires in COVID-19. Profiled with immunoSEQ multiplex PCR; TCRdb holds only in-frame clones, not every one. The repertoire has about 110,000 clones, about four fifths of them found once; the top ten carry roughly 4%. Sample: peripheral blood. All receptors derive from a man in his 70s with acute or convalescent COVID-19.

In DNA, the CDR3 is TGTGCCAGCATCCTAGGAGGGACAGGGGGCTATGGCTACACCTTC. This translates into CASILGGTGGYGYTF. This chain uses TRBV6-5 with TRBJ1-2; 11 positions match TRBD1. Germline trimming cut 7 bases from V and 4 bases from J; bases unmatched to any gene: 8. Looked up from germline, CDR1 is MNHEY and CDR2 is SVGAGI. The CDR3 extends over 15 amino acids.

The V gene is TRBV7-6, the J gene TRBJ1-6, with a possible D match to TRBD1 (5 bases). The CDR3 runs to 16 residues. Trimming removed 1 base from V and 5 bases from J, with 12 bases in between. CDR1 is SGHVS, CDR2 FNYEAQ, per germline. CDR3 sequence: CASSLEIGGNNSPLHF. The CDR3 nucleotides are TGTGCCAGCAGCTTAGAGATCGGGGGGAATAATTCACCCCTCCACTTT.

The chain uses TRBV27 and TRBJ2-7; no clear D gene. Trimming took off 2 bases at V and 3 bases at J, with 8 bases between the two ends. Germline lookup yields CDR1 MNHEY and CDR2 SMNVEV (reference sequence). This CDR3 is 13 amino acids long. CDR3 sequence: CASSLGKFYEQYF. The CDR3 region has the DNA TGTGCCAGCAGTTTAGGCAAGTTCTACGAGCAGTACTTC.

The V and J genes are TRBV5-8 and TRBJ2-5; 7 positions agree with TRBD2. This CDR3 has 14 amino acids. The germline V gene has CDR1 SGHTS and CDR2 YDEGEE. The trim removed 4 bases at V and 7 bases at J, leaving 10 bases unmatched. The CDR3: CASSISGSPGTQYF. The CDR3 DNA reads TGTGCCAGCAGCATTAGCGGGTCCCCCGGGACCCAGTACTTC. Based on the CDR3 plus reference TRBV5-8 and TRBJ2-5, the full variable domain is EAGVTQSPTHLIKTRGQQATLRCSPISGHTSVYWYQQALGLGLQFLLWYDEGEERNRGNFPPRFSGRQFPNYSSELNVNALELEDSALYLCASSISGSPGTQYFGPGTRLLVL.

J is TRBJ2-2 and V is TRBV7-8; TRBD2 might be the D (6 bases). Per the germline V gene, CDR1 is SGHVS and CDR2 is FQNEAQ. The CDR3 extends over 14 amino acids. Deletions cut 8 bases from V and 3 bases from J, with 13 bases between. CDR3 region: CASGAGLYTGELFF. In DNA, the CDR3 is TGTGCCAGCGGGGCGGGGTTATACACCGGGGAGCTGTTTTTT.

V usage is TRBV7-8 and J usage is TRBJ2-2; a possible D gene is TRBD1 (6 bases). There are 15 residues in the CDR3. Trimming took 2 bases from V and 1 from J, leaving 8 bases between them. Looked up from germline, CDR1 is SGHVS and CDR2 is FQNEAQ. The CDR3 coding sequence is TGTGCCAGCAGCTTAAACAGGGAGAACACCGGGGAGCTGTTTTTT. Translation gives CASSLNRENTGELFF.

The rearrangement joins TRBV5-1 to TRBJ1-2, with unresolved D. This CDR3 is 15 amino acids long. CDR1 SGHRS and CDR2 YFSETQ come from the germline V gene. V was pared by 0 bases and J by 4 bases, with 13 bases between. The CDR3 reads CASSLDGEPLYGYTF. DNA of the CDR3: TGCGCCAGCAGCTTGGACGGGGAGCCCCTCTATGGCTACACCTTC.

The CDR3: CASSPGGSEQYF. Written as DNA, the CDR3 is TGTGCCAGCTCCCCAGGGGGCAGCGAGCAGTACTTC. The chain recombines TRBV18 with TRBJ2-7; 8 bases are a match to TRBD1. The CDR3 contains 12 residues. In germline, CDR1 is KGHSH, CDR2 LQKENI. J was trimmed by 6 bases and V by 6 bases; bases with no gene match: 4.